Sequencing of this T cell receptor (beta chain) was carried out in a study of regulatory T cells in long-lasting Graves disease (dated by TCRdb to 2020 to 2023). Broadly, across the study: Newly diagnosed Graves' disease patients had taken antithyroid drugs for less than 3 months. A total of some 33 samples were covered by TCR sequencing, comprising around 13 persistent and around 20 newly diagnosed Graves' disease patients. Persistent Graves' disease patients were compared with newly diagnosed Graves' disease patients by peripheral blood TCR sequencing and RNA sequencing. The study was registered as a clinical trial and conducted in China. Paper-wide results and their limitations: As a limitation, the authors acknowledged that the small sample size may reduce accuracy. A larger number of public clonotypes was shared among persistent patients (under 3,000) than among newly diagnosed patients (around 970). Preferential use of TRBV28, TRBJ1-2 and TRBJ2-5 was observed in persistent disease, whereas TRBV20-1 and TRBJ2-1 were favored in newly diagnosed disease. Only the TCR beta chain was sequenced and analyzed. Persistent Graves' disease patients showed lower TCR Shannon entropy and fewer highly expanded clones than newly diagnosed patients, suggesting clonal expansion. Peripheral blood alone was examined, since thyroid tissue, which constituted the primary lesion, could not be accessed.

The time point label on this specimen signifies: newly diagnosed GD, antithyroid drugs for less than 3 months. RNA was extracted from PBMCs in TRIzol for both TCR sequencing and RNA sequencing. The diagnosis of Graves' disease was made according to American Thyroid Association guidelines. Patients for the study were recruited at an endocrinology department in Xi'an, China. From each patient, around 9.3 milliliters of peripheral blood was collected into an EDTA anticoagulant tube. Ficoll Paque Plus density gradient separation was used to isolate PBMCs, and no further T cell sorting was performed. An Agilent 2100 Bioanalyzer and agarose gel were used to check RNA quality, while a NanoDrop 2000 measured RNA concentration. Cut back by 6 bases and 1 base, the V and J ends lie 12 bases apart. CDR1 is given as SNHLY and CDR2 as FYNNEI, both from the germline V gene. From the cysteine through the phenylalanine, the CDR3 covers 14 amino acids. Only the CDR3 portion is preserved as DNA: 42 bases, with reading frame beginning at the first base.

Libraries were prepared through multiplex PCR. The sequencer was an Illumina HiSeq 4000. To build TCR beta libraries, CDR3 regions were amplified by Arm-PCR using iRepertoire HTBI primers. Gel purification was performed on PCR products prior to sequencing. In the source study's methods: Across samples, about 63 TRBV and roughly 15 TRBJ segments were identified and used for gene usage analysis of CDR3 amino acid clonotypes. Filtered high-quality paired reads were merged into contigs using COPE and FqMerger. Contigs were aligned with BLAST to IMGT TRBV, TRBD and TRBJ reference genes, and CDR3 was defined per IMGT. Clonotypes above 0.1% frequency were classified as highly expanded clones. Repertoire diversity was measured by Shannon entropy, and V-J evenness by the Gini coefficient. A clonotype found in more than one individual was treated as public. Through fastp at Q25 and MiXCR, TCRdb rebuilt clones from the public reads, retaining in-frame beta chains. Merged by CDR3 protein, the rows form single entries marked with the most common genes and DNA. In this record, the V and J calls reflect TCRdb's handling and not the investigators' own analysis. This sample has some 500,000 distinct CDR3 sequences in its table, and 15% to 20% of those were observed once. The ten largest clones capture around 25% of the sample.

Of note for this clonotype: Its target antigen remains unknown. It may be a read error: a sequence one base away is much more abundant.

A further study also used this sample, focusing on T cells in Graves' hyperthyroidism and ophthalmopathy. The second paper states: Graves' hyperthyroidism was defined as stable when no progression to ophthalmopathy occurred over 18 months of follow-up. Hyperthyroidism patients were newly diagnosed, with disease duration under 2 months, and aged 18 to 65 years. Patients with uncontrolled infections, other autoimmune diseases, pregnancy or lactation were excluded. Diagnoses were established on the basis of clinical symptoms, serum thyroxine and TRAb, thyroid ultrasound, and orbital computed tomography. The TCR CDR3 was subjected to a first round of RT-PCR using the HTBI primer set and the Qiagen OneStep RT-PCR kit. Most expanded thyroid clonotypes (frequency above 0.001) were also detected in blood, suggesting blood repertoires may reflect thyroid immune responses. A model built on a 13 V-J signature distinguished ophthalmopathy from stable hyperthyroidism, reaching 87.88% sensitivity and about 81% specificity in cross-validation and 80%/75% in testing. In validation, the model predicted progression to ophthalmopathy with over 60% sensitivity and about 72% specificity, a median of 6.5 months before onset. To identify distinguishing TCR V-J signatures, a discovery cohort of 100 or so patients was used, comprising 43 with Graves' ophthalmopathy and some 57 with stable Graves' hyperthyroidism. Whether ophthalmopathy could be predicted prospectively was tested in an independent validation cohort made up of about 20 hyperthyroidism patients plus 17 patients who later progressed to ophthalmopathy. The approximately 97 discovery patients were randomly divided into training and test sets at a 7:3 ratio. Thyroid tissue and blood T-cell repertoires from more than 5 Graves' hyperthyroidism patients were also compared in the study. After sampling, hyperthyroidism patients received methimazole starting at 30 mg daily, and ophthalmopathy patients received high-dose intravenous methylprednisolone. Libraries were constructed in a second round of multiplex PCR, after which size selection and purification were performed. Libraries were sequenced paired-end with 100 bp reads on an Illumina HiSeq2000. SOAPnuke was used to process the raw data, throwing out any read that contained adapters or uncalled bases, had a mean Phred below 15, or lacked an exact constant-primer or identifier match. High-quality paired reads were merged with COPE v1.2.5, and unique nucleotide sequences were defined as clonotypes. MiTCR v1.1 was used to align clonotypes to the IMGT TRBV, TRBD and TRBJ reference segments. Analysis was restricted to V-J combinations with a frequency above 0.0001, which covered 99.2% of repertoires. A TCS score was defined as the ratio between F50 (clonal expansion) and ExV (chaos), using BLOSUM62-based TCRdist between CDR3 peptides within each V-J. Welch's t-statistics and random forest reduced roughly 530 V-J features to about 13, which were used in a naive Bayes classifier (R e1071). Sample size was not statistically predetermined, and investigators were not blinded to group allocation. According to the paper, TCR Vbeta CDR3 sequencing was carried out on 135 peripheral blood samples, which came from over 40 ophthalmopathy, fewer than 80 hyperthyroidism and approximately 17 progressor patients.

The sample here was peripheral blood mononuclear cells (PBMCs), taken at new diagnosis, from a patient treated with antithyroid drugs. This TCR derives from a woman between 40 and 65 years old with Graves disease. Donor details come from another sample of the same person, matched by shared clones. Recombination joined TRBV2 with TRBJ1-1, and possibly TRBD1, on 6 matching bases. At the DNA level, the sequence is TGTGCCAGCAGGGCCGGGACAAAGAACACTGAAGCTTTCTTT. Protein translation: CASRAGTKNTEAFF.